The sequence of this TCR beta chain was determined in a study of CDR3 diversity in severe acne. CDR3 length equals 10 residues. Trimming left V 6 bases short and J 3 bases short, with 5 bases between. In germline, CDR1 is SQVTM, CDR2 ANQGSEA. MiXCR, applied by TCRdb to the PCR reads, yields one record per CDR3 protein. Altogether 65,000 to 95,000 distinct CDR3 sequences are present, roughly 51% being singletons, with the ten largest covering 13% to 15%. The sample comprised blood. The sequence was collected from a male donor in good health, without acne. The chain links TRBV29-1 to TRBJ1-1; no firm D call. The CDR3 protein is CSVLYTEAFF. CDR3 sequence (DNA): TGCAGCGTCCTGTACACTGAAGCTTTCTTT.